A selection of T cell receptor beta chains follows, all from one sample in a study of blood T cells in healthy people across ages. TCRdb redid the calling of the 5' RACE reads with MiXCR, one entry per CDR3 protein. The sample has about 640,000 distinct CDR3 sequences, roughly 50% seen once. The sequenced sample consisted of blood. All receptors derive from a man aged 55 to 69 in good health. Both conserved end residues are part of each CDR3. The D gene is left open where the match is weak. Expanded clones are given a class, and other clones once, few, many or no size at all.

J gene,clone size,D gene,V gene,CDR3 protein,CDR3 DNA
TRBJ2-7,-,TRBD2,TRBV13,CASSVGGIPYEQYF,TGTGCCAGCAGCGTCGGGGGGATCCCCTACGAGCAGTACTTC
TRBJ2-5,few,-,TRBV4-1,CASSQAHGGEETQYF,TGCGCCAGCAGCCAAGCCCACGGAGGGGAGGAGACCCAGTACTTC
TRBJ2-1,-,-,TRBV12-3/TRBV12-4,CTSSYSHYNEQFF,TGTACCAGCAGTTACAGCCACTACAATGAGCAGTTCTTC
TRBJ2-2,-,-,TRBV29-1,CSVYEGDTGELFF,TGCAGCGTTTACGAGGGGGACACCGGGGAGCTGTTTTTT
TRBJ1-4,-,-,TRBV11-2,CASSTGGTNEKLFF,TGTGCCAGCAGTACGGGGGGAACTAATGAAAAACTGTTTTTT
TRBJ2-1,-,TRBD2,TRBV5-1,CASSNSGTSVGEQFF,TGCGCCAGCAGCAATTCCGGGACTAGCGTTGGCGAGCAGTTCTTC
TRBJ1-5,-,-,TRBV2,CASSEGRGNQPQHF,TGTGCCAGCAGTGAAGGGCGGGGGAATCAGCCCCAGCATTTT
TRBJ2-1,-,-,TRBV5-1,CASSSRALDLRPNEQFF,TGCGCCAGCAGCTCCCGGGCCCTGGATTTAAGACCAAATGAGCAGTTCTTC
TRBJ1-2,-,-,TRBV7-9,CASSLAASRDYGYTF,TGTGCCAGCAGCTTAGCGGCCTCTAGAGACTATGGCTACACCTTC
TRBJ2-3,-,TRBD2,TRBV11-2,CASSLTGAGGPPDTQYF,TGTGCCAGCAGCTTAACGGGCGCGGGGGGGCCGCCAGATACGCAGTATTTT
TRBJ1-1,-,TRBD1,TRBV12-3/TRBV12-4,CASSLVDRGNTEAFF,TGTGCCAGCAGTTTAGTTGACAGGGGGAACACTGAAGCTTTCTTT
TRBJ2-1,few,-,TRBV5-1,CASSLDGTRDNEQFF,TGCGCCAGCAGCTTGGATGGGACAAGAGACAATGAGCAGTTCTTC
TRBJ2-3,-,-,TRBV20-1,CSAPGLATDTQYF,TGCAGCGCTCCCGGGCTAGCAACAGATACGCAGTATTTT
TRBJ2-6,many,-,TRBV29-1,CSAAQGHGANVLTF,TGCAGCGCCGCACAGGGACATGGGGCCAACGTCCTGACTTTC
TRBJ2-2,-,TRBD2,TRBV9,CASSVSPGGPLTGELFF,TGTGCCAGCAGCGTGAGCCCGGGGGGGCCTTTGACCGGGGAGCTGTTTTTT
TRBJ2-3,-,-,TRBV7-2,CASSFPQVMDTQYF,TGTGCCAGCAGCTTTCCACAGGTCATGGATACGCAGTATTTT
TRBJ1-2,-,TRBD1,TRBV4-1,CASSQGQGITNYGYTF,TGCGCCAGCAGCCAGGGACAGGGAATAACTAACTATGGCTACACCTTC
TRBJ2-1,-,-,TRBV5-1,CASTGQPQETQFF,TGCGCCAGCACCGGACAGCCCCAAGAGACCCAGTTCTTC
TRBJ2-7,once,-,TRBV14,CASSQELSREQYF,TGTGCCAGCAGCCAAGAATTAAGCAGGGAGCAGTACTTC
TRBJ1-6,-,TRBD1,TRBV11-2,CASTLTGLSPLHF,TGTGCCAGCACCCTGACAGGGCTTTCACCCCTCCACTTT